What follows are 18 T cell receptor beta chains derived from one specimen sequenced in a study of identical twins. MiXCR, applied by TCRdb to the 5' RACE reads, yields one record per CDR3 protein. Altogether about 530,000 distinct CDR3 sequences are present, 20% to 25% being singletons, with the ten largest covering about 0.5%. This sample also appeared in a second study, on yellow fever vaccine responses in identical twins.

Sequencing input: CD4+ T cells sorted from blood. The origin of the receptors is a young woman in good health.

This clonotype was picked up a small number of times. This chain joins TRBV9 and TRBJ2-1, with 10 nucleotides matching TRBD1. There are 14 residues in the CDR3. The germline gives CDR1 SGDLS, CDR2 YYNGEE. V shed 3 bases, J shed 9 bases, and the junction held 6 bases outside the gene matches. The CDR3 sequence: CASSAGTGVVEQFF. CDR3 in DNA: TGTGCCAGCAGCGCCGGGACAGGGGTGGTTGAGCAGTTCTTC.

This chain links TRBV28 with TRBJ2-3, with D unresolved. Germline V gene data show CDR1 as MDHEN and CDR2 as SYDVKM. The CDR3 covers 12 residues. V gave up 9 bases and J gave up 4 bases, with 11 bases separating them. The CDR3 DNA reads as TGTGCCAGTGTGACCCGCGCAGATACGCAGTATTTT. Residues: CASVTRADTQYF.

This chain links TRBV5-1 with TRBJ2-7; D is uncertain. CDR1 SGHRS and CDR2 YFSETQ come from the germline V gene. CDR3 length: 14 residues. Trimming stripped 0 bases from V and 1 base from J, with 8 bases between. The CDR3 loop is CASSLVQDSYEQYF. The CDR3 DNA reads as TGCGCCAGCAGCTTGGTTCAGGATTCCTACGAGCAGTACTTC.

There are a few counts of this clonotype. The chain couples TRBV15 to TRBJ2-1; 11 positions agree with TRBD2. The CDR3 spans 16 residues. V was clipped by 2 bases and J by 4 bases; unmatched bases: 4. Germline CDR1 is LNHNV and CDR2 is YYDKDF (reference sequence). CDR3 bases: TGTGCCACCAGCAGACGTACTAGCGGGGGATACAATGAGCAGTTCTTC. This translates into CATSRRTSGGYNEQFF. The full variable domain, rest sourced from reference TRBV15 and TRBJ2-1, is DAMVIQNPRYQVTQFGKPVTLSCSQTLNHNVMYWYQQKSSQAPKLLFHYYDKDFNNEADTPDNFQSRRPNTSFCFLDIRSPGLGDTAMYLCATSRRTSGGYNEQFFGPGTRLTVL.

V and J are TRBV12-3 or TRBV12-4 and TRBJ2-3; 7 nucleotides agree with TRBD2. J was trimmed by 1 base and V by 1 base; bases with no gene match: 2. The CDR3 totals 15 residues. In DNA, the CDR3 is TGTGCCAGCAGTTTAGGGGGGGGGGGCACAGATACGCAGTATTTT. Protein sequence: CASSLGGGGTDTQYF.

CDR3 in DNA: TGTGCCAGCAGTTATATAGCGGGGGGCACAGATACGCAGTATTTT. This translates into CASSYIAGGTDTQYF. The V gene is TRBV6-5, the J gene TRBJ2-3; 9 nucleotides agree with TRBD2. Germline V gives CDR1 MNHEY, CDR2 SVGAGI. The length of the CDR3 is 15 residues. The V and J ends lost 3 bases and 1 base, in that order; junction bases with no gene match: 2.

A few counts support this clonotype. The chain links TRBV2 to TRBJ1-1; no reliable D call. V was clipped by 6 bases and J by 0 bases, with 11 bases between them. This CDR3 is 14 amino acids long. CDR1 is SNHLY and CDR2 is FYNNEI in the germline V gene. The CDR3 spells CASRGDRLNTEAFF. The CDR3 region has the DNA TGTGCCAGCAGGGGCGACCGACTGAACACTGAAGCTTTCTTT.

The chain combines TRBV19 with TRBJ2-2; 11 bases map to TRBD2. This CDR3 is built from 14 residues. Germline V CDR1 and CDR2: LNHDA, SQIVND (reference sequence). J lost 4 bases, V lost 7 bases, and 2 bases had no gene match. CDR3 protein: CASIAGGTTGELFF. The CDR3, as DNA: TGTGCCAGTATAGCGGGAGGGACCACCGGGGAGCTGTTTTTT.

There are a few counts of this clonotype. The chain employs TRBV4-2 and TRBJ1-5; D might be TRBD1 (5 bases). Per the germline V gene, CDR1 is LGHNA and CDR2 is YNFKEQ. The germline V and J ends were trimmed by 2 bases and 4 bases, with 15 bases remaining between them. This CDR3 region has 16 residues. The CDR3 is CASSQRFEGRNQPQHF. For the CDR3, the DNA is TGTGCCAGCAGCCAAAGATTTGAGGGGAGAAATCAGCCCCAGCATTTT.

The CDR3 sequence: CASSFLAGSGNQPQHF. In DNA form, the CDR3 reads TGTGCCAGCAGTTTTCTCGCAGGGTCAGGGAATCAGCCCCAGCATTTT. V gene TRBV12-3 or TRBV12-4 combines with J gene TRBJ1-5; D possibly corresponds to TRBD1 (5 bases). V was shortened by 3 bases and J by 4 bases, with 16 bases between the two germline ends. The CDR3 length is 16 residues.

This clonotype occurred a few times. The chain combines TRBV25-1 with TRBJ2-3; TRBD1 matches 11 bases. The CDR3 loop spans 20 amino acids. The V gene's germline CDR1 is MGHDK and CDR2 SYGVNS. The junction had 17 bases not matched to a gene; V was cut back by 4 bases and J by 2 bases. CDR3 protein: CASSGGQGVTWISSTDTQYF. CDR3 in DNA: TGTGCCAGCAGTGGGGGACAGGGGGTAACTTGGATTTCCTCCACAGATACGCAGTATTTT.

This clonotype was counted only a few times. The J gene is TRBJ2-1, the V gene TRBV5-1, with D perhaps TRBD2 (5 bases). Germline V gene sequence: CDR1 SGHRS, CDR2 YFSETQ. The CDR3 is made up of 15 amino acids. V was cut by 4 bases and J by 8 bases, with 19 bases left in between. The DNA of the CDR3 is TGCGCCAGCAGCATAGTAAGCGGCAAAGGGTATGAGCAGTTCTTC. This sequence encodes CASSIVSGKGYEQFF.

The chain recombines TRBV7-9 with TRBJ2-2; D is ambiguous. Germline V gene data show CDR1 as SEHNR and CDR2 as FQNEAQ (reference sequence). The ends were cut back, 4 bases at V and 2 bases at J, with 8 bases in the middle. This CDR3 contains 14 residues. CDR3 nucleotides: TGTGCCAGCAGCTCCATGATAAACACCGGGGAGCTGTTTTTT. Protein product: CASSSMINTGELFF.

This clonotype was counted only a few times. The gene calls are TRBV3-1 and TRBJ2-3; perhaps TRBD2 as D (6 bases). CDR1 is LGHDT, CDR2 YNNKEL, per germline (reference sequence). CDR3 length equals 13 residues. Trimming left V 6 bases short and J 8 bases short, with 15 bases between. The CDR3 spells CASSRTISGTQYF. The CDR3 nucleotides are TGTGCCAGCAGTCGGACTATCAGTGGTACGCAGTATTTT.

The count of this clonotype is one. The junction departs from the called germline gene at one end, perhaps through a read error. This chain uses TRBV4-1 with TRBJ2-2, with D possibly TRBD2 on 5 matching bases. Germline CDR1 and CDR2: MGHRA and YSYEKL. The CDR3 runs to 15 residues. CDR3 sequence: CASSQAAANTGEPFF. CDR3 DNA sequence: TGCGCCAGCAGCCAAGCGGCGGCGAACACCGGGGAGCCGTTTTTT.

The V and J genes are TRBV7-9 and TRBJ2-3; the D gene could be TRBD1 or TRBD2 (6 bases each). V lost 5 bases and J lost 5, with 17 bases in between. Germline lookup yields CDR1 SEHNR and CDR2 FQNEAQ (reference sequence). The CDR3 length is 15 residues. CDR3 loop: CASSQGTHAQDTQYF. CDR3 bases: TGTGCCAGCAGCCAGGGGACTCACGCACAAGATACGCAGTATTTT.

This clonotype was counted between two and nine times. The CDR3 region is CSARKTSGSYNEQFF. DNA of the CDR3: TGCAGTGCTAGAAAGACTAGCGGGAGTTACAATGAGCAGTTCTTC. V usage is TRBV20-1 and J usage is TRBJ2-1; TRBD2 aligns across 12 bases. CDR1 is DFQATT and CDR2 is SNEGSKA in the germline V gene (reference sequence). Trimming took 2 bases from V and 4 from J; bases not matched to a gene: 3. The CDR3 has 15 amino acids.

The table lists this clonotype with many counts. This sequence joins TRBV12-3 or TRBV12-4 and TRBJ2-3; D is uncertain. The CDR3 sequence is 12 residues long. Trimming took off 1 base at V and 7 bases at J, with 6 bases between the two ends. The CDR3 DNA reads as TGTGCCAGCAGTTTAGATCTGAATACGCAGTATTTT. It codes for CASSLDLNTQYF.